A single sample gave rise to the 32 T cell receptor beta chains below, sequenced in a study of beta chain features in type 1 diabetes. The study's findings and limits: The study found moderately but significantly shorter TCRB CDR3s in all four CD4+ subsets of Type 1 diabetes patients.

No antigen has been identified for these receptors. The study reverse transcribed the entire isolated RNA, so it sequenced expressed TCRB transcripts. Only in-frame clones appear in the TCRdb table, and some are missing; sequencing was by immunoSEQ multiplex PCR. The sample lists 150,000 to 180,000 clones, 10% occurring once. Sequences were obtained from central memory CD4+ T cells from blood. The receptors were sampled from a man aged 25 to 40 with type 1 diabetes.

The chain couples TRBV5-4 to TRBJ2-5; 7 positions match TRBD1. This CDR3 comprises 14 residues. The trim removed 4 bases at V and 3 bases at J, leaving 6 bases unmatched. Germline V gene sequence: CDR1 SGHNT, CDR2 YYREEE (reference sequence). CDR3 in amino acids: CASSRGQLKETQYF. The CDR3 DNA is TGTGCCAGCAGCAGGGGACAGCTTAAAGAGACCCAGTACTTC.

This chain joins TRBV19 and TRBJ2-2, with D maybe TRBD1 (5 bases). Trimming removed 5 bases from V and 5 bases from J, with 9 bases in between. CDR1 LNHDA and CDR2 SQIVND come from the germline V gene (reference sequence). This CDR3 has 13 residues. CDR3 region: CASSPRGTGELFF. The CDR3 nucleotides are TGTGCCAGTAGTCCAAGGGGAACCGGGGAGCTGTTTTTT.

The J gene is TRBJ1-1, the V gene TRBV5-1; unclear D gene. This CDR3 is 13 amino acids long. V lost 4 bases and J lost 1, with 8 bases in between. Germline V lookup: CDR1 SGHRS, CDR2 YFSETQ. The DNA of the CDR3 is TGCGCCAGCAGCGACACAGAGAACACTGAAGCTTTCTTT. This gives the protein CASSDTENTEAFF.

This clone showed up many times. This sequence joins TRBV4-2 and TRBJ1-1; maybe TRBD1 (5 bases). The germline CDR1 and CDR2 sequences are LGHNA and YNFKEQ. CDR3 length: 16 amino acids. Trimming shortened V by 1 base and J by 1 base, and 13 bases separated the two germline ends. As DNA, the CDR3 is TGTGCCAGCAGCCAAGTTTCAGGGTTGGGGAACACTGAAGCTTTCTTT. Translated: CASSQVSGLGNTEAFF.

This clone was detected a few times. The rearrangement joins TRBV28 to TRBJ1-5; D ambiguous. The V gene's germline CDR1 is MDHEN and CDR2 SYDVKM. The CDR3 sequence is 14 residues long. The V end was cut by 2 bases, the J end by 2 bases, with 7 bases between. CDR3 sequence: CASSLLRGNQPQHF. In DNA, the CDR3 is TGTGCCAGCAGTTTACTGAGGGGCAATCAGCCCCAGCATTTT.

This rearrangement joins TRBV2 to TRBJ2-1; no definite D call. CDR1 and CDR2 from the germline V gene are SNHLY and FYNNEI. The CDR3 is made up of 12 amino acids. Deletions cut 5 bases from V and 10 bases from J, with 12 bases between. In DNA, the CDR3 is TGTGCCAGCAGTTTAGTAGCTCCCGAGCAGTTCTTC. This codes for CASSLVAPEQFF. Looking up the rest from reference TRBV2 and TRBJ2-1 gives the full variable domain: EPEVTQTPSHQVTQMGQEVILRCVPISNHLYFYWYRQILGQKVEFLVSFYNNEISEKSEIFDDQFSVERPDGSNFTLKIRSTKLEDSAMYFCASSLVAPEQFFGPGTRLTVL.

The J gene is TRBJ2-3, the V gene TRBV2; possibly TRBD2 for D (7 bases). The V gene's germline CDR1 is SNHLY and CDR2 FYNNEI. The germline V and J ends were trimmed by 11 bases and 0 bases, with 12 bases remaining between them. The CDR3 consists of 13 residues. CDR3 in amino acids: CAQGGDSTDTQYF. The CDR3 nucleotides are TGTGCCCAAGGGGGGGACAGCACAGATACGCAGTATTTT.

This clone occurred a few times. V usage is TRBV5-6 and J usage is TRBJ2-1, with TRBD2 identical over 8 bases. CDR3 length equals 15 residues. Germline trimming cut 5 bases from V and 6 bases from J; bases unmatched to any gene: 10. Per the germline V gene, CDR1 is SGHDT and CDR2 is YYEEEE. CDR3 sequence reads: CASRPGGLAGNEQFF. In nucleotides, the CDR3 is TGTGCCAGCAGGCCGGGGGGGCTAGCGGGCAATGAGCAGTTCTTC.

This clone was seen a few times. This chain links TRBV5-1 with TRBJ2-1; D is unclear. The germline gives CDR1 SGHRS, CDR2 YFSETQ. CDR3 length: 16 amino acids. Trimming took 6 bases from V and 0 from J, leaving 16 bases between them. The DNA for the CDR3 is TGCGCCAGCACAGAAGCCGGGTATAGCTCCTACAATGAGCAGTTCTTC. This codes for CASTEAGYSSYNEQFF.

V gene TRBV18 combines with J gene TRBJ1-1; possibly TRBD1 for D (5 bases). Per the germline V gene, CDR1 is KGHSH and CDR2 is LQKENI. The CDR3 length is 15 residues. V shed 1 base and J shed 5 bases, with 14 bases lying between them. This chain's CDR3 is CASSPLGDGGTEAFF. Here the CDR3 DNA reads TGTGCCAGCTCACCACTAGGTGATGGGGGGACTGAAGCTTTCTTT.

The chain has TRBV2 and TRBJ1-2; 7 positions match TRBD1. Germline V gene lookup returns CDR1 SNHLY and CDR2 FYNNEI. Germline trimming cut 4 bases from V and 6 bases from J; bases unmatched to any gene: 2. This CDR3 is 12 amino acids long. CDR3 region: CASSAQGDGYTF. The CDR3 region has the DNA TGTGCCAGCAGTGCGCAGGGGGATGGCTACACCTTC.

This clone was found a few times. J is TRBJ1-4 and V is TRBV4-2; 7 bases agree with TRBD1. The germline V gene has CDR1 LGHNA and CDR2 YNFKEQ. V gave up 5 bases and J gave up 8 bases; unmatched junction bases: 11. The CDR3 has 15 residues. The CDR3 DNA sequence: TGTGCCAGCAGCTCTTCCGGACAGGACGCGGAAAAACTGTTTTTT. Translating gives CASSSSGQDAEKLFF.

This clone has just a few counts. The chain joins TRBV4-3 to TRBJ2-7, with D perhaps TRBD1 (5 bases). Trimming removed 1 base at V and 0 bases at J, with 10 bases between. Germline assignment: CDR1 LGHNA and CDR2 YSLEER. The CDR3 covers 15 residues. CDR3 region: CASSQGQRSSYEQYF. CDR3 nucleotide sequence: TGCGCCAGCAGCCAAGGACAGAGGAGCTCCTACGAGCAGTACTTC.

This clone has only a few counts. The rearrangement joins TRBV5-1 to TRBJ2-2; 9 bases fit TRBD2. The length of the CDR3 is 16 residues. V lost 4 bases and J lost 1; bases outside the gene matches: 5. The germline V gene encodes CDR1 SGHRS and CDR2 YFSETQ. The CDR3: CASSPTTSGNTGELFF. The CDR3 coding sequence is TGCGCCAGCAGCCCCACGACTAGCGGGAACACCGGGGAGCTGTTTTTT.

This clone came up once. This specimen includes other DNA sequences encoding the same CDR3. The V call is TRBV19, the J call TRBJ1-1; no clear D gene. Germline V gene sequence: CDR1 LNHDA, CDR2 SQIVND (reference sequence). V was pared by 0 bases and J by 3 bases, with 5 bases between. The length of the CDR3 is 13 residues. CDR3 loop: CASSIDPDTEAFF. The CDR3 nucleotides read TGTGCCAGTAGTATAGACCCTGACACTGAAGCTTTCTTT.

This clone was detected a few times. The CDR3 spells CASTQGGNQPQHF. The CDR3 DNA sequence: TGTGCCAGCACCCAAGGCGGGAATCAGCCCCAGCATTTT. This chain connects TRBV6-6 to TRBJ1-5, with D hard to call. CDR1 is MNHNY, CDR2 SVGAGI, per germline (reference sequence). Trimming cost V 7 bases and J 4 bases, with 11 bases left between them. The CDR3 covers 13 residues.

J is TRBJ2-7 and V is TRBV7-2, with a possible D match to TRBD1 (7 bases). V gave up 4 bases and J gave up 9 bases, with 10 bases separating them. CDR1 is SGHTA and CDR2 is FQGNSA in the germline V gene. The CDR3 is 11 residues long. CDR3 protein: CASSSGGWQYF. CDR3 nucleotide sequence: TGTGCCAGCAGCTCAGGGGGGTGGCAGTACTTC.

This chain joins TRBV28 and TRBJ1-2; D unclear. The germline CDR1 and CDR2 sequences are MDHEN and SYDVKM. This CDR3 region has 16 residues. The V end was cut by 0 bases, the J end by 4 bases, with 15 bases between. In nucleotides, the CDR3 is TGTGCCAGCAGTTTATGGGCCCCCCAAGAACCCTATGGCTACACCTTC. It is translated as CASSLWAPQEPYGYTF.

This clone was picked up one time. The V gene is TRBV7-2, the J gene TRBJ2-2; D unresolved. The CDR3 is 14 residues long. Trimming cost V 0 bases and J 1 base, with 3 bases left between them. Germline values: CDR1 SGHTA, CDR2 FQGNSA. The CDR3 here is CASSLAVNTGELFF. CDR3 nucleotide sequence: TGTGCCAGCAGCTTAGCCGTGAACACCGGGGAGCTGTTTTTT.

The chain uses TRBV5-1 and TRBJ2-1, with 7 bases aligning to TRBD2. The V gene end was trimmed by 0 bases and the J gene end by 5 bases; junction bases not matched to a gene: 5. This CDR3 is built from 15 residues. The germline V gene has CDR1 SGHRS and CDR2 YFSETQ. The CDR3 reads CASSLVLADDNEQFF. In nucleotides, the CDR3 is TGCGCCAGCAGCTTGGTGCTAGCGGACGACAATGAGCAGTTCTTC.

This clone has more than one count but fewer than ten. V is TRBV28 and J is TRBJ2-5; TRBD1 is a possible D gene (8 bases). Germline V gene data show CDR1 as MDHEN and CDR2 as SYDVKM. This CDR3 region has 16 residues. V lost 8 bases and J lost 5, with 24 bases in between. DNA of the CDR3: TGTGCCAGCGGGGGGGCAGGGGGCCTACTTGGGGAGACCCAGTACTTC. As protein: CASGGAGGLLGETQYF.

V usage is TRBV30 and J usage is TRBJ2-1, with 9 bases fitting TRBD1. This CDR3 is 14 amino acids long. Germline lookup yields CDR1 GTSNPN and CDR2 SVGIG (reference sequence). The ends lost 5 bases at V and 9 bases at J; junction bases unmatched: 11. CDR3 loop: CAWYRGRSSSEQFF. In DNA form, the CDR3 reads TGTGCCTGGTACAGGGGGCGAAGTAGTAGTGAGCAGTTCTTC.

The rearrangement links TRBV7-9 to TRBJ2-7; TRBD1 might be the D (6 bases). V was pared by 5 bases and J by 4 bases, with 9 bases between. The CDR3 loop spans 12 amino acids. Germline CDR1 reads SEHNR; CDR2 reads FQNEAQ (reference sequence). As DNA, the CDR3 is TGTGCCAGCAGCCCCACAGGGTACGAGCAGTACTTC. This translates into CASSPTGYEQYF.

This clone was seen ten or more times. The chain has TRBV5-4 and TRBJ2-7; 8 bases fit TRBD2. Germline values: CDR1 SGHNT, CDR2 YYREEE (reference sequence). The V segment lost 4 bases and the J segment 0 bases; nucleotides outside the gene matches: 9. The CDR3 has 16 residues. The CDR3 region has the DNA TGTGCCAGCAGCCCCTTCGGGAGGGGATTCTCCTACGAGCAGTACTTC. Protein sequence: CASSPFGRGFSYEQYF.

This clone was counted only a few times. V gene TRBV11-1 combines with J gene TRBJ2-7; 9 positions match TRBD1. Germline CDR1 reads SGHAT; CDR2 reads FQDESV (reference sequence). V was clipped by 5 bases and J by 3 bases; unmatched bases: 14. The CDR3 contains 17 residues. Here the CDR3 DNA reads TGTGCCAGCAGCCGTGGGGTCGGGACAGGGTCAGTCTACGAGCAGTACTTC. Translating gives CASSRGVGTGSVYEQYF.

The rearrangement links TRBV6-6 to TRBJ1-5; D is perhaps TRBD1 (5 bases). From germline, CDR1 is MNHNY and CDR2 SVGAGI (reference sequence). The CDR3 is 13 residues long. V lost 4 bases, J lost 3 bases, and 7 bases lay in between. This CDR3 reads CASSSGHNQPQHF. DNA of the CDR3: TGTGCCAGCAGTTCTGGACACAATCAGCCCCAGCATTTT.

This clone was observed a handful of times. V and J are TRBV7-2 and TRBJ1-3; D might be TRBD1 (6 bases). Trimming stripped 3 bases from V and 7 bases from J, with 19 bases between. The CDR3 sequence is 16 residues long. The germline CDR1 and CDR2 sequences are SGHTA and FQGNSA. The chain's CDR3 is CASSFAGAGRRNTIYF. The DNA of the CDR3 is TGTGCCAGCAGCTTTGCAGGGGCTGGTAGAAGGAACACCATATATTTT.

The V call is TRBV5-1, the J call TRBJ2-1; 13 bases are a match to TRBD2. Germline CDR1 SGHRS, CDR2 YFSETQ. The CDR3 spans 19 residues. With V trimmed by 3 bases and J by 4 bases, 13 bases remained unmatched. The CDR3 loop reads CASSSTGTSGTASYNEQFF. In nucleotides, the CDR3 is TGCGCCAGCAGCTCGACCGGGACTAGCGGGACGGCCAGTTACAATGAGCAGTTCTTC.

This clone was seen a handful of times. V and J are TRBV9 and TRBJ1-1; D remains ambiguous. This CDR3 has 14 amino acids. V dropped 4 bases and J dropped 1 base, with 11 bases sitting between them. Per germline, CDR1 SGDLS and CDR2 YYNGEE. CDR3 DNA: TGTGCCAGCAGCCCTGCTCTAGGGAACACTGAAGCTTTCTTT. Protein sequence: CASSPALGNTEAFF.

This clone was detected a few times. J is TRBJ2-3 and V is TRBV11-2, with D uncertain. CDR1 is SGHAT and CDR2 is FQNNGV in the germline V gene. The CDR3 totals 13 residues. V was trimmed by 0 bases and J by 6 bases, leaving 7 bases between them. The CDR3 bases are TGTGCCAGCAGCTTAGACCGGTCGGATACGCAGTATTTT. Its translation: CASSLDRSDTQYF.

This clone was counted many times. The CDR3 loop is CATSSGGYGYTF. For the CDR3, the DNA is TGTGCCACCAGCAGTGGCGGATATGGCTACACCTTC. The chain uses TRBV15 and TRBJ1-2, with D unclear. Germline V gene lookup returns CDR1 LNHNV and CDR2 YYDKDF (reference sequence). The CDR3 is 12 residues long. V dropped 3 bases and J dropped 5 bases, with 7 bases sitting between them. The whole variable domain, remainder taken from reference TRBV15 and TRBJ1-2, is DAMVIQNPRYQVTQFGKPVTLSCSQTLNHNVMYWYQQKSSQAPKLLFHYYDKDFNNEADTPDNFQSRRPNTSFCFLDIRSPGLGDTAMYLCATSSGGYGYTFGSGTRLTVV.

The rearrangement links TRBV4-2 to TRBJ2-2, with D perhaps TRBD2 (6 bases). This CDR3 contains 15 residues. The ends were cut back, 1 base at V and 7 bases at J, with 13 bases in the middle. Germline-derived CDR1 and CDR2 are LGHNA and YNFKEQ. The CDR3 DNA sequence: TGTGCCAGCAGCCAAGTTCACGGGGGTAGCGGGGAGCTGTTTTTT. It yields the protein CASSQVHGGSGELFF.